This entry is about one TCR beta chain. The source of the sample is a study of blood T cells in healthy people across ages. A minimum of 6 micrograms of total RNA was extracted per sample. Through a sample-barcoded 5' primer and a J-beta primer mix, a second PCR was run for about 6 to 11 cycles. TCRdb used MiXCR to reprocess the 5' RACE reads, holding one entry per CDR3 protein. Of 600,000 to 1,000,000 distinct CDR3 sequences listed, 58% are singletons. The CDR3 runs 17 residues. The sample comprised blood. The receptor was derived from a man younger than 40 in good health. The chain carries TRBV21-1 and TRBJ2-3; the table's D call TRBD2 went unverified against the DNA. TRBV21-1 is deemed a pseudogene. The CDR3 coding sequence is TGTGCCAGCAGCAAAGTTAAGCTAGCGGGGGGGCTAGATACGCAGTATTTT. Its protein product is CASSKVKLAGGLDTQYF.